One and the same sample provided the 10 T cell receptor beta chains below, sequenced in a study of PD-L1 blockade in urothelial cancer. The time point was: peripheral blood 6 weeks after treatment start. This table comes from immunoSEQ multiplex PCR, and its TCRdb copy is limited to in-frame clones, with some not included. The data show 120,000 or so clones, around 86% seen once. The sequences come from PBMCs, collected around atezolizumab (anti-PD-L1) treatment. The receptors here all came from a man aged 50-59 years with urothelial cancer.

The chain carries TRBV19 and TRBJ2-5, with a weak D call TRBD2 (5 bases). V was trimmed by 10 bases and J by 5 bases, leaving 11 bases between them. CDR1 is LNHDA and CDR2 is SQIVND in the germline V gene (reference sequence). The CDR3 is 11 amino acids. CDR3 nucleotide sequence: TGTGCCACCTCACCGGGGGAGACCCAGTACTTC. Its protein product is CATSPGETQYF.

The rearrangement joins TRBV18 to TRBJ2-1, with 10 bases lining up with TRBD2. J gave up 10 bases and V 3 bases, and 9 bases lay outside the gene matches. The CDR3 runs to 15 residues. Germline V lookup: CDR1 KGHSH, CDR2 LQKENI. CDR3 sequence (DNA): TGTGCCAGCTCACCCGGACTAGCGGCAACAATGGAGCAGTTCTTC. It translates to CASSPGLAATMEQFF.

The chain joins TRBV19 to TRBJ2-1, with TRBD2 matching 9 bases. V shed 10 bases, J shed 5 bases, and the junction held 9 bases outside the gene matches. CDR3 length equals 14 residues. The germline V gene has CDR1 LNHDA and CDR2 SQIVND (reference sequence). CDR3 region: CATTLAGSDNEQFF. The DNA of the CDR3 is TGTGCCACTACCCTAGCGGGATCAGACAATGAGCAGTTCTTC.

This clone came up once. This chain uses TRBV4-2 with TRBJ1-2, with 10 bases matching TRBD1. This CDR3 region has 16 residues. J lost 8 bases, V lost 1 base, and 10 bases had no gene match. CDR1 LGHNA and CDR2 YNFKEQ come from the germline V gene. The CDR3 sequence is CASSQGERQGARGYTF. CDR3 bases: TGTGCCAGCAGCCAAGGGGAGAGACAGGGGGCGCGGGGCTACACCTTC.

The CDR3 spells CATTDRIYEQYF. In nucleotides, the CDR3 is TGTGCCACCACGGACAGGATTTACGAGCAGTACTTC. This chain links TRBV6-1 with TRBJ2-7, with 7 positions matching TRBD1. Trimming removed 10 bases from V and 4 bases from J; junction bases left unmatched: 7. This CDR3 has 12 amino acids. Germline V CDR1 and CDR2: MNHNS, SASEGT.

This chain joins TRBV9 and TRBJ2-1; possibly TRBD1 for D (5 bases). V lost 1 base and J lost 2, with 7 bases in between. The germline CDR1 and CDR2 sequences are SGDLS and YYNGEE. This CDR3 has 14 amino acids. The CDR3 DNA is TGTGCCAGCAGCGTATTGGACACCTACAATGAGCAGTTCTTC. It translates to CASSVLDTYNEQFF.

The genes are TRBV19 and TRBJ2-2, with D unresolved. CDR1 is LNHDA, CDR2 SQIVND, per germline (reference sequence). The CDR3 has 14 amino acids. Trimming removed 4 bases from V and 0 bases from J, with 6 bases in between. CDR3 residues: CASSTQPNTGELFF. The CDR3 DNA reads as TGTGCCAGTAGTACACAGCCGAACACCGGGGAGCTGTTTTTT.

CDR3 loop: CASSRTSGNTGELFF. The CDR3, as DNA: TGCGCCAGCAGCCGGACTAGCGGGAACACCGGGGAGCTGTTTTTT. The rearrangement joins TRBV5-1 to TRBJ2-2, with 10 bases identical to TRBD2. The junction had 1 base not matched to a gene; V was cut back by 4 bases and J by 1 base. The CDR3 extends over 15 amino acids. CDR1 is SGHRS, CDR2 YFSETQ, per germline.

This clone was recorded only once. The rearrangement uses TRBV9 and TRBJ2-5, with 10 bases fitting TRBD2. The CDR3 is 17 residues long. Germline lookup yields CDR1 SGDLS and CDR2 YYNGEE. Trimming at V came to 3 bases and at J to 3 bases, leaving 11 bases not matched to a gene. The CDR3 DNA reads as TGTGCCAGCAGCGAGGCCGAGACTAGCGGGCGAGAAGAGACCCAGTACTTC. The encoded protein is CASSEAETSGREETQYF.

DNA for the CDR3: TGTGCCAGCTCCTCTTGGGGCAGATTATACTTC. Protein sequence: CASSSWGRLYF. The chain carries TRBV6-6 and TRBJ2-7, with D tentatively TRBD1 (5 bases). Germline CDR1 reads MNHNY; CDR2 reads SVGAGI (reference sequence). This CDR3 has 11 residues. The V end was cut by 8 bases, the J end by 13 bases, with 18 bases between.